This is a list of T cell receptor beta chains from one sample in a study of T cells in localized non-small cell lung cancer. Profiled with immunoSEQ multiplex PCR; TCRdb holds only in-frame clones, not every one. The sample lists fewer than 30,000 clones, about nine tenths seen once, with over 11% in the top ten. The sample in question was peripheral blood, obtained before any cancer treatment. These receptors all come from an older female donor with stage II squamous cell lung carcinoma. Both conserved end residues are part of each CDR3. A D gene is named only where the DNA matches it firmly. Clone size, where shown, is once, few, many, or a class for clones that have expanded.

size: .; V: TRBV5-1; J: TRBJ1-1; D: .; CDR3: CASSLRQVNTEAFF; DNA: TGCGCCAGCAGTTTACGACAGGTAAACACTGAAGCTTTCTTT
size: .; V: TRBV2; J: TRBJ2-1; D: .; CDR3: CASSVLLNNEQFF; DNA: TGTGCCAGCAGTGTCCTCTTAAACAATGAGCAGTTCTTC
size: few; V: TRBV27; J: TRBJ1-1; D: .; CDR3: CASRQSEGARAFF; DNA: TGTGCCAGCAGGCAGAGTGAGGGTGCGAGAGCTTTCTTT
size: .; V: TRBV7-8; J: TRBJ2-5; D: .; CDR3: CASSPTRAGQETQYF; DNA: TGTGCCAGCAGCCCGACCCGAGCTGGGCAAGAGACCCAGTACTTC
size: .; V: TRBV5-1; J: TRBJ2-3; D: TRBD2; CDR3: CASSDSGGAYTQYF; DNA: TGCGCCAGCAGCGATAGCGGGGGGGCTTATACGCAGTATTTT
size: .; V: TRBV6-1; J: TRBJ2-7; D: .; CDR3: CASILFPYEQYF; DNA: TGTGCCAGCATTCTGTTCCCCTACGAGCAGTACTTC
size: .; V: TRBV16; J: TRBJ2-7; D: .; CDR3: CASSRGYEQYF; DNA: TGTGCCAGCAGCAGGGGTTACGAGCAGTACTTC
size: .; V: TRBV9; J: TRBJ2-3; D: .; CDR3: CASSVGEDDTQYF; DNA: TGTGCCAGCAGCGTAGGCGAGGACGATACGCAGTATTTT
size: .; V: TRBV6-5; J: TRBJ2-7; D: .; CDR3: CATQLDYEQYF; DNA: TGTGCCACACAGTTAGACTACGAGCAGTACTTC
size: .; V: TRBV30; J: TRBJ2-1; D: .; CDR3: CAWRLSYLSYNEQFF; DNA: TGTGCCTGGAGACTATCTTACCTCTCCTACAATGAGCAGTTCTTC
size: .; V: TRBV10-3; J: TRBJ2-2; D: TRBD1; CDR3: CAISPGQGITGELFF; DNA: TGTGCCATCAGCCCGGGACAGGGGATTACCGGGGAGCTGTTTTTT
size: once; V: TRBV10-3; J: TRBJ1-3; D: TRBD1; CDR3: CAISGGQGTPGNTIYF; DNA: TGTGCCATCAGTGGAGGACAGGGGACACCTGGAAACACCATATATTTT
size: .; V: TRBV28; J: TRBJ2-2; D: TRBD2; CDR3: CASSPTSATNTGELFF; DNA: TGTGCCAGCAGTCCGACTAGCGCCACAAACACCGGGGAGCTGTTTTTT
size: .; V: TRBV27; J: TRBJ1-5; D: .; CDR3: CASSLVAESYSNQPQHF; DNA: TGTGCCAGCAGTTTAGTGGCCGAGTCTTATAGCAATCAGCCCCAGCATTTT
size: .; V: TRBV5-6; J: TRBJ2-1; D: .; CDR3: CASSLRDPTAPFF; DNA: TGTGCCAGCAGCTTGAGGGACCCGACAGCCCCCTTCTTC
size: .; V: TRBV29-1; J: TRBJ2-2; D: .; CDR3: CSVSTGSGELFF; DNA: TGCAGCGTTTCAACAGGGTCCGGGGAGCTGTTTTTT
size: .; V: TRBV27; J: TRBJ2-1; D: TRBD2; CDR3: CASSRAGGVYNEQFF; DNA: TGTGCCAGCAGTAGGGCGGGGGGCGTCTACAATGAGCAGTTCTTC
size: .; V: TRBV6-5; J: TRBJ1-1; D: .; CDR3: CASSLVSPDLNTEAFF; DNA: TGTGCCAGCAGTTTAGTAAGCCCCGACCTGAACACTGAAGCTTTCTTT
size: .; V: TRBV5-8; J: TRBJ1-2; D: TRBD1; CDR3: CASSLDTGQGGGYTF; DNA: TGTGCCAGCAGCTTGGATACAGGACAGGGCGGTGGCTACACCTTC
size: .; V: TRBV27; J: TRBJ1-1; D: .; CDR3: CASSLVPGGQGTEAFF; DNA: TGTGCCAGCAGTTTAGTTCCCGGGGGGCAAGGAACTGAAGCTTTCTTT
size: .; V: TRBV6-5; J: TRBJ1-4; D: TRBD1; CDR3: CASSYGGQGLGKLFF; DNA: TGTGCCAGCAGTTACGGGGGACAGGGGTTGGGAAAACTGTTTTTT
size: .; V: TRBV7-8; J: TRBJ2-5; D: .; CDR3: CASSLAKPTETQYF; DNA: TGTGCCAGCAGCTTAGCGAAGCCGACGGAGACCCAGTACTTC
size: .; V: TRBV27; J: TRBJ1-5; D: .; CDR3: CASSGRDNQPQHF; DNA: TGTGCCAGCAGTGGTAGGGATAATCAGCCCCAGCATTTT
size: few; V: TRBV15; J: TRBJ2-2; D: TRBD2; CDR3: CATSRFIAGGPYNTGELFF; DNA: TGTGCCACCAGCAGATTCATAGCGGGAGGGCCGTATAACACCGGGGAGCTGTTTTTT
size: few; V: TRBV6-5; J: TRBJ1-6; D: .; CDR3: CASSYAPDSPLHF; DNA: TGTGCCAGCAGTTACGCGCCGGATTCACCCCTCCACTTT
size: .; V: TRBV7-9; J: TRBJ2-3; D: .; CDR3: CASSSGEGTDTQYF; DNA: TGTGCCAGCAGCTCCGGAGAGGGCACAGATACGCAGTATTTT
size: .; V: TRBV7-2; J: TRBJ2-7; D: .; CDR3: CASSLGWGQGEQYF; DNA: TGTGCCAGCAGCTTAGGTTGGGGCCAGGGAGAGCAGTACTTC
size: .; V: TRBV4-2; J: TRBJ2-7; D: TRBD2; CDR3: CASSQASRTSEYEQYF; DNA: TGTGCCAGCAGCCAAGCATCCCGGACTAGCGAGTACGAGCAGTACTTC
size: .; V: TRBV9; J: TRBJ1-3; D: .; CDR3: CASSVDPLHDDRRNTIYF; DNA: TGTGCCAGCAGCGTAGACCCCCTCCATGACGACAGAAGGAACACCATATATTTT
size: .; V: TRBV28; J: TRBJ2-7; D: TRBD1; CDR3: CASSPGQGTLSGYF; DNA: TGTGCCAGCAGCCCGGGACAGGGGACGCTTAGTGGGTACTTC
size: few; V: TRBV18; J: TRBJ1-5; D: TRBD1; CDR3: CASSTNQGAGQPQHF; DNA: TGTGCCAGCTCAACGAATCAGGGGGCGGGTCAGCCCCAGCATTTT
size: .; V: TRBV21-1; J: TRBJ2-3; D: .; CDR3: CASARGPYTDTQYF; DNA: TGTGCCAGCGCGAGGGGACCTTACACAGATACGCAGTATTTT
size: .; V: TRBV7-2; J: TRBJ1-2; D: .; CDR3: CASSSFTQAVSGYTF; DNA: TGTGCCAGCAGCTCGTTCACACAGGCGGTGAGTGGCTACACCTTC
size: .; V: TRBV9; J: TRBJ2-1; D: .; CDR3: CASNRDFLNEQFF; DNA: TGTGCCAGCAACCGCGACTTTCTCAATGAGCAGTTCTTC
size: .; V: TRBV7-2; J: TRBJ1-2; D: .; CDR3: CASSSAMGAVGYTF; DNA: TGTGCCAGCAGCTCCGCAATGGGGGCGGTTGGCTACACCTTC
size: .; V: TRBV18; J: TRBJ1-2; D: .; CDR3: CASSPQAITDGYTF; DNA: TGTGCCAGCTCACCCCAGGCCATTACGGATGGCTACACCTTC
size: .; V: TRBV4-3; J: TRBJ1-3; D: TRBD1; CDR3: CASSQDGTGGGNTIYF; DNA: TGCGCCAGCAGCCAAGATGGGACAGGGGGCGGAAACACCATATATTTT
size: .; V: TRBV5-1; J: TRBJ1-6; D: .; CDR3: CASRRAPSSYNSPLHF; DNA: TGCGCCAGCCGCCGGGCCCCGAGCTCCTATAATTCACCCCTCCACTTT
size: .; V: TRBV4-3; J: TRBJ2-3; D: .; CDR3: CASSQGPASSTDTQYF; DNA: TGCGCCAGCAGCCAGGGGCCAGCATCTAGCACAGATACGCAGTATTTT
size: once; V: TRBV6-5; J: TRBJ1-6; D: .; CDR3: CASSYLGDSPLHF; DNA: TGTGCCAGCAGTTACTTAGGTGATTCACCCCTCCACTTT
size: .; V: TRBV9; J: TRBJ2-3; D: .; CDR3: CASSTRIYTDTQYF; DNA: TGTGCCAGCAGCACCAGGATTTACACAGATACGCAGTATTTT
size: .; V: TRBV19; J: TRBJ2-5; D: TRBD2; CDR3: CATYSEGEGRETQYF; DNA: TGTGCCACCTATTCAGAAGGGGAGGGTCGGGAGACCCAGTACTTC
size: .; V: TRBV9; J: TRBJ2-1; D: TRBD1; CDR3: CASSVGQGLDNEQFF; DNA: TGTGCCAGCAGCGTCGGACAGGGCCTGGACAATGAGCAGTTCTTC
size: .; V: TRBV19; J: TRBJ1-2; D: .; CDR3: CASSILGYGYTF; DNA: TGTGCCAGTAGTATACTAGGGTATGGCTACACCTTC
size: .; V: TRBV19; J: TRBJ1-2; D: TRBD1; CDR3: CASSIADRGNLYGYTF; DNA: TGTGCCAGTAGTATAGCGGACAGGGGAAACCTTTATGGCTACACCTTC
size: .; V: TRBV6-5; J: TRBJ2-2; D: TRBD1; CDR3: CASSYRGQLNTGELFF; DNA: TGTGCCAGCAGTTACCGGGGACAGCTTAACACCGGGGAGCTGTTTTTT